These 24 T cell receptor beta chains were all obtained from the same sample, sequenced in a study of blood T cells in healthy people across ages. PCR was performed a second time for about 7 to 11 cycles using a sample-barcoded 5' primer and a J-beta primer mix. TCRdb ran MiXCR on the 5' RACE reads and lists one entry per CDR3 protein. The sample lists approximately 700,000 distinct CDR3 sequences, 32% occurring once. The sample was blood. The receptors come from a woman of 80 years or more in good health.

This rearrangement joins TRBV5-6 to TRBJ1-1, with D tentatively TRBD1 (6 bases). The CDR3 runs to 16 residues. Germline lookup yields CDR1 SGHDT and CDR2 YYEEEE. Trimming removed 4 bases at V and 3 bases at J, with 19 bases between. DNA for the CDR3: TGTGCCAGCAGCCTGGCGGGGGCGCGGGCGGACACTGAAGCTTTCTTT. Its protein product is CASSLAGARADTEAFF.

About this clonotype: Lacking the conserved final phenylalanine or tryptophan, this CDR3 likely reflects a read error. The gene calls are TRBV12-3 or TRBV12-4 and TRBJ2-3; 7 nucleotides align to TRBD2. The CDR3 loop spans 15 amino acids. CDR3 nucleotides: TGTGCCAGCAGTTCGGCGGGGGTGAGCACAGATGCGCAGTATTCT. As protein: CASSSAGVSTDAQYS.

Notes on this clonotype: A much larger clone differs by one base, so this may be a read error. The chain links TRBV6-5 to TRBJ2-5; the D gene is possibly TRBD2 (6 bases). The germline V gene encodes CDR1 MNHEY and CDR2 SVGAGI. The CDR3 spans 14 residues. Trimming removed 5 bases at V and 2 bases at J, with 12 bases between. CDR3 loop: CASSDGGQQETQYF. DNA for the CDR3: TGTGCCAGCAGTGACGGGGGTCAACAAGAGACCCAGTACTTC.

This sequence joins TRBV20-1 and TRBJ2-2; 11 nucleotides align to TRBD2. V was clipped by 3 bases and J by 6 bases; unmatched bases: 6. CDR1 is DFQATT and CDR2 is SNEGSKA in the germline V gene (reference sequence). The CDR3 covers 15 residues. In DNA, the CDR3 is TGCAGTGCTAGTCCACTAGCGGGGGTTTCCGGGGAGCTGTTTTTT. Amino acid sequence: CSASPLAGVSGELFF.

This clonotype was observed at least ten times. The chain is built from TRBV12-3 or TRBV12-4 and TRBJ1-4; 9 bases match TRBD1. The length of the CDR3 is 17 residues. V lost 5 bases to trimming and J lost 3 bases; unmatched junction nucleotides: 10. CDR3 coding DNA: TGTGCCAGCAGTCGAACAGGGGGCTTTGGTGCTAATGAAAAACTGTTTTTT. It encodes CASSRTGGFGANEKLFF.

This clonotype was observed at least ten times. The chain couples TRBV20-1 to TRBJ2-1, with D perhaps TRBD1 (5 bases). The CDR3 extends over 14 amino acids. Trimming took 4 bases from V and 1 from J, leaving 11 bases between them. From germline, CDR1 is DFQATT and CDR2 SNEGSKA (reference sequence). DNA for the CDR3: TGCAGTGCTAAGGACATTGTGTCCTACAATGAGCAGTTCTTC. Its translation: CSAKDIVSYNEQFF.

This clonotype appeared many times. This CDR3 is CASSQLSSGGNYEQYF. CDR3 DNA: TGTGCCAGCAGTCAACTTTCTAGCGGGGGGAACTACGAGCAGTACTTC. The rearrangement links TRBV6-2 or TRBV6-3 to TRBJ2-7; 11 bases align to TRBD2. Germline V CDR1 and CDR2: MNHEY, SVGEGT. This CDR3 region has 16 residues. V gave up 5 bases and J gave up 3 bases; unmatched junction bases: 9.

The V and J genes are TRBV12-3 or TRBV12-4 and TRBJ1-2; 9 bases line up with TRBD1. The CDR3 loop spans 13 amino acids. With 6 bases clipped from V and 5 bases from J, the junction kept 4 bases outside the gene matches. CDR3 sequence: CASRIQGAYGYTF. CDR3 in DNA: TGTGCCAGCAGGATACAGGGGGCGTATGGCTACACCTTC.

This clonotype was seen ten or more times. This rearrangement joins TRBV7-2 to TRBJ2-1; the D is unclear. The CDR3 spans 13 residues. V was trimmed by 3 bases and J by 9 bases, leaving 12 bases between them. Per germline, CDR1 SGHTA and CDR2 FQGNSA. In DNA, the CDR3 is TGTGCCAGCAGCTTTGGTTCATATCGTGAGCAGTTCTTC. It encodes CASSFGSYREQFF.

This clonotype occurred many times. This rearrangement joins TRBV20-1 to TRBJ1-2; 8 bases map to TRBD1. Germline CDR1 and CDR2: DFQATT and SNEGSKA (reference sequence). The CDR3 covers 17 residues. The trim removed 0 bases at V and 3 bases at J, leaving 12 bases unmatched. The CDR3 loop is CSARDRWGDRRYYGYTF. In DNA form, the CDR3 reads TGCAGTGCTAGAGATCGGTGGGGGGACAGGAGATACTATGGCTACACCTTC.

This rearrangement joins TRBV9 to TRBJ2-5, with 11 bases lining up with TRBD2. From germline, CDR1 is SGDLS and CDR2 YYNGEE. After removal of 2 bases from V and 11 bases from J, the junction contained 14 bases not matched to a gene. The CDR3 spans 16 residues. CDR3 amino acids: CASSVSGTSGYNEQYF. In DNA, the CDR3 is TGTGCCAGCAGCGTTTCAGGGACTAGCGGCTACAATGAGCAGTACTTC.

With regard to this clonotype: One end of the junction varies from germline; a read error may be responsible. The CDR3 region has the DNA TGTGCCAGCAGCTTGGACGCGACACTCTCCTATGGGGCCAACGTCCAGACTTTC. This gives the protein CASSLDATLSYGANVQTF. The chain couples TRBV5-6 to TRBJ2-6, with a weak D call TRBD1 (5 bases). Germline values: CDR1 SGHDT, CDR2 YYEEEE. The CDR3 contains 18 residues. Based on the CDR3 plus reference TRBV5-6 and TRBJ2-6, the full variable domain is DAGVTQSPTHLIKTRGQQVTLRCSPKSGHDTVSWYQQALGQGPQFIFQYYEEEERQRGNFPDRFSGHQFPNYSSELNVNALLLGDSALYLCASSLDATLSYGANVQTFGAGSRLTVL.

This clonotype has more than one count but fewer than ten. V is TRBV21-1 and J is TRBJ2-3; the table gives TRBD1 as D, unverified against the DNA. TRBV21-1 is listed as a pseudogene. The CDR3 has 16 amino acids. The CDR3, as DNA: TGTGCCAGCAGCACGTCACCCGGGACAGGGCCAGATACGCAGTATTTT. Protein product: CASSTSPGTGPDTQYF.

This clonotype was seen many times. The chain has TRBV11-2 and TRBJ2-7; a possible D gene is TRBD2 (6 bases). The J call may not be correct, given that the DNA end is closer to TRBJ2-5. Germline lookup yields CDR1 SGHAT and CDR2 FQNNGV. This CDR3 has 12 amino acids. The CDR3 DNA reads as TGTGCCAGCAGCCGGTTGGGAGGGACCCAGTACTTC. Its protein product is CASSRLGGTQYF.

In its sample, this clonotype was seen many times. The chain combines TRBV4-3 with TRBJ2-3, with 8 bases identical to TRBD2. Germline V CDR1 and CDR2: LGHNA, YSLEER. Unmatched junction bases numbered 5, after V lost 1 base and J lost 2 bases. The length of the CDR3 is 16 residues. In nucleotides, the CDR3 is TGCGCCAGCAGCCAAGCACTAGCGGCGCACACAGATACGCAGTATTTT. This sequence encodes CASSQALAAHTDTQYF.

This clonotype was seen at least ten times. The V and J genes are TRBV4-3 and TRBJ2-3; 12 bases agree with TRBD2. This CDR3 region has 15 residues. Germline-derived CDR1 and CDR2 are LGHNA and YSLEER. The V gene end was trimmed by 1 base and the J gene end by 4 bases; junction bases not matched to a gene: 0. The CDR3 protein is CASSQGTSGADTQYF. The CDR3 nucleotides read TGCGCCAGCAGCCAAGGGACTAGCGGGGCAGATACGCAGTATTTT.

This clonotype was counted many times. The rearrangement uses TRBV20-1 and TRBJ2-1; possible D gene TRBD2, 5 bases. Trimming removed 1 base at V and 8 bases at J, with 15 bases between. Germline values: CDR1 DFQATT, CDR2 SNEGSKA (reference sequence). The CDR3 is 14 residues long. The CDR3: CSARAGLVLDEQFF. The CDR3, as DNA: TGCAGTGCTAGAGCGGGATTGGTATTGGATGAGCAGTTCTTC.

This clonotype was counted many times. The chain employs TRBV4-1 and TRBJ1-2; D possibly corresponds to TRBD1 (5 bases). The V gene's germline CDR1 is MGHRA and CDR2 YSYEKL. The CDR3 totals 16 residues. V gave up 0 bases and J gave up 4 bases, with 15 bases separating them. The CDR3 DNA is TGCGCCAGCAGCCAAGATTCTGGGGGTCTGGGCTATGGCTACACCTTC. It codes for CASSQDSGGLGYGYTF.

Regarding this clonotype: With a much larger clone just one base away, this may be a read error. The J gene is TRBJ2-5, the V gene TRBV20-1, with 11 bases aligning to TRBD2. This CDR3 contains 16 residues. The germline V gene encodes CDR1 DFQATT and CDR2 SNEGSKA (reference sequence). V was pared by 6 bases and J by 11 bases, with 20 bases of the junction left unmatched. The CDR3 DNA reads as TGCAGTGCCGAAACTAGCGGGGGAGACTCCTACAATGAGCAGTACTTC. This sequence encodes CSAETSGGDSYNEQYF.

Only a few counts were recorded for this clonotype. The chain is built from TRBV28 and TRBJ1-5, with TRBD1 identical over 7 bases. Germline-derived CDR1 and CDR2 are MDHEN and SYDVKM. The CDR3 consists of 16 residues. Germline trimming cut 6 bases from V and 4 bases from J; bases unmatched to any gene: 12. CDR3 residues: CASRQTRQGPNQPQHF. The CDR3, as DNA: TGTGCCAGCAGACAAACCCGACAGGGCCCGAATCAGCCCCAGCATTTT.

The CDR3 DNA follows: TGTGCCATCAGTGAGTCTGAAGGTGGCTACACCTTC. Its protein product is CAISESEGGYTF. The gene calls are TRBV10-3 and TRBJ1-2; D unclear. Germline assignment: CDR1 ENHRY and CDR2 SYGVKD. Between the trimmed V and J ends, which lost 0 bases and 7 bases, there was a span of 6 bases. This CDR3 comprises 12 residues.

This clonotype was seen many times. This rearrangement joins TRBV12-3 or TRBV12-4 to TRBJ1-4; D is uncertain. The germline V and J ends were trimmed by 5 bases and 5 bases, with 18 bases remaining between them. This CDR3 has 16 amino acids. This CDR3 is CASSLWPNGLNEKLFF. CDR3 DNA sequence: TGTGCCAGCAGTCTCTGGCCAAACGGGCTGAATGAAAAACTGTTTTTT.

A few counts support this clonotype. This sequence joins TRBV9 and TRBJ1-5, with D unclear. Germline loops: CDR1 SGDLS, CDR2 YYNGEE. The CDR3 covers 21 residues. The V gene lost 0 bases and the J gene lost 1 base, with 26 bases spanning the gap. CDR3 sequence reads: CASSVVAEGSQPFRSNQPQHF. In nucleotides, the CDR3 is TGTGCCAGCAGCGTAGTGGCTGAAGGGTCCCAGCCCTTTCGAAGCAATCAGCCCCAGCATTTT.

This clonotype was seen a single time. The rearrangement uses TRBV6-6 and TRBJ1-2; D is undetermined. This CDR3 comprises 13 residues. The germline V gene has CDR1 MNHNY and CDR2 SVGAGI (reference sequence). V dropped 0 bases and J dropped 6 bases, with 8 bases sitting between them. CDR3 in amino acids: CASSYSLGNGYTF. CDR3 in DNA: TGTGCCAGCAGTTACTCTCTTGGCAATGGCTACACCTTC.